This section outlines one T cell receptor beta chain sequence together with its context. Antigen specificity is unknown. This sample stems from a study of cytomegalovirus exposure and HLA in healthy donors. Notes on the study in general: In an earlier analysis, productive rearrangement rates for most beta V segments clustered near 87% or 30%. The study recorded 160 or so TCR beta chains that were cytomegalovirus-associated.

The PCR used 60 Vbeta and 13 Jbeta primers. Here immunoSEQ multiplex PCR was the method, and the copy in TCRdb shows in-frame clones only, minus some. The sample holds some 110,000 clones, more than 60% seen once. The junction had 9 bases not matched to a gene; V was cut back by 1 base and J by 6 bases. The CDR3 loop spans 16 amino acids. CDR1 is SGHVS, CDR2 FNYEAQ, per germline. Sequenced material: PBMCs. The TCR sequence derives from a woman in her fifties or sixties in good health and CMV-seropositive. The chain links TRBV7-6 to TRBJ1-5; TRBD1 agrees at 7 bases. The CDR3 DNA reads TGTGCCAGCAGCTTAGGCACAGGGGTCGTTGGTCAGCCCCAGCATTTT. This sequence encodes CASSLGTGVVGQPQHF.